The clone carrying this T cell receptor (beta chain) was seen just once. Its specificity is not known. Germline-derived CDR1 and CDR2 are SGHTS and YDEGEE. Deletions cut 4 bases from V and 5 bases from J, with 13 bases between. CDR3 length: 14 residues. The study ran its PCR with 60 Vbeta and 13 Jbeta primers. Using immunoSEQ multiplex PCR, the repertoire was profiled, and TCRdb retains in-frame clones only, with some absent. In the table there are some 160,000 clones, around 80% of which are singletons. The data were taken from a study of cytomegalovirus exposure and HLA in healthy donors. Overall study results and limits: For most subjects, TCR beta sequences were reported to predict HLA-A and HLA-B alleles with accuracy.

Sequencing was done on a sample of PBMCs. The clonotype originates from a man between 18 and 35 years old in good health and CMV-seronegative. The V and J genes are TRBV5-8 and TRBJ1-5; D gene unclear. The CDR3 here is CASSHRGGDQPQHF. DNA of the CDR3: TGTGCCAGCAGCCACCGGGGTGGAGATCAGCCCCAGCATTTT.